The 7 T cell receptor beta chains given below trace back to one sample, sequenced in a study of shared clonotypes between healthy human individuals. Naive CD8 cells lacked CD45RO and underwent positive selection for CCR7, leaving out terminally differentiated effector memory CD45RA+ cells. Here immunoSEQ multiplex PCR was the method, and the copy in TCRdb shows in-frame clones only, minus some. Among about 2 million clones listed, approximately 94% were seen once. Sequencing input: naive CD8+ T cells sorted from blood. All receptors derive from a man younger than 35 in good health.

The V gene is TRBV10-1, the J gene TRBJ2-1; either TRBD1 or TRBD2 may supply D (5 bases each). Trimming pared 1 base from V and 5 bases from J, leaving 9 bases between. Germline V CDR1 and CDR2: WNHNN, SYGVQD (reference sequence). This CDR3 has 14 residues. The CDR3 reads CASSEYEGHNEQFF. CDR3 nucleotides: TGCGCCAGCAGTGAGTACGAGGGACACAATGAGCAGTTCTTC.

The gene calls are TRBV29-1 and TRBJ2-1, with D possibly being TRBD1 (6 bases). V lost 6 bases, J lost 9 bases, and 12 bases lay in between. CDR3 size: 11 residues. Germline lookup yields CDR1 SQVTM and CDR2 ANQGSEA. CDR3 residues: CSVRWGPEQFF. For the CDR3, the DNA is TGCAGCGTCCGGTGGGGGCCTGAGCAGTTCTTC.

Details on this clone: Distinct nucleotide sequences in the sample also encode this CDR3. V usage is TRBV6-1 and J usage is TRBJ2-7; 8 nucleotides align to TRBD1. In germline, CDR1 is MNHNS, CDR2 SASEGT. The CDR3 length is 15 residues. Trimming cost V 1 base and J 2 bases; bases outside gene matches: 4. This CDR3 reads CASSEGAGGPYEQYF. The DNA for the CDR3 is TGTGCCAGCAGTGAAGGGGCAGGGGGCCCCTACGAGCAGTACTTC.

This chain connects TRBV6-6 to TRBJ1-1, with TRBD1 matching 7 bases. Germline values: CDR1 MNHNY, CDR2 SVGAGI (reference sequence). Losses at the gene ends were 0 bases for V and 9 bases for J; bases not matched to a gene: 4. CDR3 length: 13 residues. The DNA for the CDR3 is TGTGCCAGCAGTTACTCCGGGACAGTGCAAGCTTTCTTT. Its protein product is CASSYSGTVQAFF.

The V gene is TRBV5-4, the J gene TRBJ1-1, with D hard to call. This CDR3 has 17 residues. V gave up 4 bases and J gave up 0 bases, with 19 bases separating them. The germline V gene has CDR1 SGHNT and CDR2 YYREEE (reference sequence). The CDR3 DNA reads as TGTGCCAGCAGCCCAGCGGTCGGAGATTACATGAACACTGAAGCTTTCTTT. This translates into CASSPAVGDYMNTEAFF.

This rearrangement joins TRBV7-2 to TRBJ1-6; no clear D. CDR1 and CDR2 (germline): SGHTA, FQGNSA. V lost 1 base, J lost 8 bases, and 9 bases lay in between. This CDR3 spans 14 amino acids. The CDR3 nucleotides are TGTGCCAGCAGCTTAGGGGGATGGGATTCACCCCTCCACTTT. This codes for CASSLGGWDSPLHF. The full variable domain, completed using reference TRBV7-2 and TRBJ1-6, is GAGVSQSPSNKVTEKGKDVELRCDPISGHTALYWYRQSLGQGLEFLIYFQGNSAPDKSGLPSDRFSAERTGGSVSTLTIQRTQQEDSAVYLCASSLGGWDSPLHFGNGTRLTVT.

The chain joins TRBV6-6 to TRBJ2-1; D ambiguous. The V gene's germline CDR1 is MNHNY and CDR2 SVGAGI (reference sequence). Trimming shortened V by 4 bases and J by 9 bases, and 19 bases separated the two germline ends. The CDR3 runs to 15 residues. CDR3 residues: CASSLTSTAYPEQFF. The CDR3, as DNA: TGTGCCAGCAGTTTGACCTCTACGGCCTACCCTGAGCAGTTCTTC.